These 24 T cell receptor beta chains share one sample of origin, sequenced in a study of T cell changes during pregnancy in multiple sclerosis. Clones were sequenced by immunoSEQ multiplex PCR, and TCRdb holds only the in-frame ones, with some missing. The profile shows 41,000 or so clones, 70% to 90% of them singletons. Sequences were derived from CD4+ T cells from peripheral blood mononuclear cells, sampled in the first trimester of pregnancy. The receptors derive from a female donor with multiple sclerosis, enrolled in a pregnancy study.

The genes are TRBV7-9 and TRBJ2-3; 8 nucleotides match TRBD2. J lost 6 bases, V lost 4 bases, and 12 bases had no gene match. This CDR3 contains 16 residues. Germline values: CDR1 SEHNR, CDR2 FQNEAQ (reference sequence). The CDR3 region has the DNA TGTGCCAGCAGCTCAAGGGGACTAGGGGGTGTGGATACGCAGTATTTT. It codes for CASSSRGLGGVDTQYF.

This clone was seen only a few times. The rearrangement links TRBV2 to TRBJ1-5; D remains ambiguous. Germline CDR1 and CDR2: SNHLY and FYNNEI. V lost 6 bases to trimming and J lost 6 bases, with 12 bases between them. The CDR3 contains 13 residues. Here the CDR3 DNA reads TGTGCCAGCAGGGGCGAAGTGGTTCAGCCCCAGCATTTT. Encoded protein: CASRGEVVQPQHF. Drawing the rest from reference TRBV2 and TRBJ1-5, the complete variable domain is EPEVTQTPSHQVTQMGQEVILRCVPISNHLYFYWYRQILGQKVEFLVSFYNNEISEKSEIFDDQFSVERPDGSNFTLKIRSTKLEDSAMYFCASRGEVVQPQHFGDGTRLSIL.

The CDR3 DNA sequence: TGTGCCAGCAGCCAGCTTCTAGCGGGGCTAGCCAAAAACATTCAGTACTTC. Translated: CASSQLLAGLAKNIQYF. The V call is TRBV4-2, the J call TRBJ2-4; 9 bases are shared with TRBD2. The V gene end was trimmed by 3 bases and the J gene end by 0 bases; junction bases not matched to a gene: 6. Germline assignment: CDR1 LGHNA and CDR2 YNFKEQ. This CDR3 spans 17 amino acids.

This clone was observed once. The chain has TRBV5-1 and TRBJ2-4; no clear D gene. Per germline, CDR1 SGHRS and CDR2 YFSETQ. The ends were cut back, 0 bases at V and 1 base at J, with 5 bases in the middle. This CDR3 has 14 amino acids. The CDR3 nucleotides are TGCGCCAGCAGCTTGGTGGGCGCCAAAAACATTCAGTACTTC. The encoded protein is CASSLVGAKNIQYF.

This clone turned up a few times. This chain joins TRBV16 and TRBJ1-5; 10 bases are a match to TRBD1. V shed 4 bases, J shed 6 bases, and the junction held 3 bases outside the gene matches. The length of the CDR3 is 14 residues. The V gene's germline CDR1 is KGHSY and CDR2 FQNENV. CDR3 loop: CASSPGQGTQPQHF. As DNA, the CDR3 is TGTGCCAGCAGCCCGGGACAGGGGACTCAGCCCCAGCATTTT.

The chain has TRBV29-1 and TRBJ2-7, with 11 bases that match TRBD2. This CDR3 comprises 14 residues. The junction had 5 bases not matched to a gene; V was cut back by 0 bases and J by 7 bases. The germline gives CDR1 SQVTM, CDR2 ANQGSEA. This CDR3 reads CSVEERLAGGEQYF. CDR3 nucleotide sequence: TGCAGCGTTGAAGAGAGGCTAGCGGGAGGAGAGCAGTACTTC.

This chain uses TRBV7-9 with TRBJ2-1; a weak D match, TRBD2 (5 bases). This CDR3 spans 14 amino acids. V lost 5 bases, J lost 8 bases, and 16 bases lay in between. In germline, CDR1 is SEHNR, CDR2 FQNEAQ (reference sequence). The DNA for the CDR3 is TGTGCCAGCAGCCTCCGGACCGTGGGAGATGAGCAGTTCTTC. Translated, it gives CASSLRTVGDEQFF.

This sequence joins TRBV6-1 and TRBJ2-7; weak D call: TRBD2 (5 bases). Germline-derived CDR1 and CDR2 are MNHNS and SASEGT. The CDR3 is 15 amino acids. Trimming pared 1 base from V and 6 bases from J, leaving 16 bases between. As DNA, the CDR3 is TGTGCCAGCAGTGAAGTTGTAGAGGGTTTGGGCGAGCAGTACTTC. Residues: CASSEVVEGLGEQYF.

V usage is TRBV2 and J usage is TRBJ1-2, with 8 bases matching TRBD1. V lost 8 bases, J lost 8 bases, and 10 bases stayed unmatched. The CDR3 extends over 13 amino acids. Germline V gene lookup returns CDR1 SNHLY and CDR2 FYNNEI. CDR3 amino acids: CASGSPGGKGYTF. The CDR3 region has the DNA TGTGCCAGCGGGTCCCCAGGGGGCAAAGGCTACACCTTC.

The chain is built from TRBV15 and TRBJ2-1, with D perhaps TRBD2 (5 bases). This CDR3 comprises 15 residues. V lost 4 bases to trimming and J lost 2 bases, with 12 bases between them. CDR1 is LNHNV and CDR2 is YYDKDF in the germline V gene (reference sequence). The CDR3 loop reads CATSIVGEAYNEQFF. The DNA for the CDR3 is TGTGCCACCAGCATAGTGGGAGAGGCCTACAATGAGCAGTTCTTC.

There are a few counts of this clone. The J gene is TRBJ1-2, the V gene TRBV6-1; tentatively, D is TRBD1 (5 bases). Trimming cost V 2 bases and J 5 bases, with 9 bases left between them. The CDR3 extends over 13 amino acids. The germline gives CDR1 MNHNS, CDR2 SASEGT. The CDR3 sequence is CASSEQGSYGYTF. CDR3 sequence (DNA): TGTGCCAGCAGTGAACAGGGTTCGTATGGCTACACCTTC.

This clone appeared once. V usage is TRBV5-1 and J usage is TRBJ2-3, with 12 bases fitting TRBD2. J gave up 2 bases and V 1 base, and 8 bases lay outside the gene matches. This CDR3 comprises 18 residues. The germline gives CDR1 SGHRS, CDR2 YFSETQ. The CDR3 loop is CASSLTSSGRAPTDTQYF. The CDR3 bases are TGCGCCAGCAGCTTGACGTCTAGCGGGAGGGCCCCCACAGATACGCAGTATTTT.

The chain joins TRBV7-2 to TRBJ2-6; 11 nucleotides match TRBD2. The CDR3 runs to 19 residues. CDR1 is SGHTA, CDR2 FQGNSA, per germline. V was clipped by 4 bases and J by 1 base; unmatched bases: 9. This CDR3 is CASSSQPGTSGSGANVLTF. The CDR3 DNA reads TGTGCCAGCAGCTCACAACCCGGGACTAGCGGATCTGGGGCCAACGTCCTGACTTTC.

The CDR3: CASSATNQPQHF. The CDR3 coding sequence is TGTGCCAGCAGCGCGACTAATCAGCCCCAGCATTTT. V usage is TRBV14 and J usage is TRBJ1-5; no clear D. The length of the CDR3 is 12 residues. Germline V gene sequence: CDR1 SGHDN, CDR2 FVKESK. Trimming took 5 bases from V and 4 from J, leaving 6 bases between them. Supplemented by reference TRBV14 and TRBJ1-5, the full variable domain reads EAGVTQFPSHSVIEKGQTVTLRCDPISGHDNLYWYRRVMGKEIKFLLHFVKESKQDESGMPNNRFLAERTGGTYSTLKVQPAELEDSGVYFCASSATNQPQHFGDGTRLSIL.

The rearrangement uses TRBV13 and TRBJ2-3; no definite D call. Germline V gene sequence: CDR1 PRHDT, CDR2 FYEKMQ (reference sequence). The CDR3 runs 13 residues. V lost 3 bases and J lost 1, with 5 bases in between. DNA for the CDR3: TGTGCCAGCAGCTTCACAGGCACAGATACGCAGTATTTT. Translated, it gives CASSFTGTDTQYF.

The chain recombines TRBV5-4 with TRBJ2-7; 7 bases map to TRBD2. The CDR3 extends over 14 amino acids. Losses at the gene ends were 2 bases for V and 2 bases for J; bases not matched to a gene: 4. Germline assignment: CDR1 SGHNT and CDR2 YYREEE (reference sequence). The CDR3 DNA reads as TGTGCCAGCAGCTTTAATCTAGCGGCCTACGAGCAGTACTTC. It specifies CASSFNLAAYEQYF.

The rearrangement uses TRBV2 and TRBJ1-2; TRBD1 matches 8 bases. Germline CDR1 is SNHLY and CDR2 is FYNNEI. The CDR3 contains 15 residues. Trimming at V came to 8 bases and at J to 0 bases, leaving 8 bases not matched to a gene. In DNA, the CDR3 is TGTGCCAGCTTCGGACAGGGAGGTTCTAACTATGGCTACACCTTC. This codes for CASFGQGGSNYGYTF.

The chain's CDR3 is CASSLGTVTSGRIGELFF. CDR3 nucleotide sequence: TGTGCCAGCAGCTTAGGGACTGTGACTAGCGGGAGAATCGGGGAGCTGTTTTTT. The chain has TRBV7-8 and TRBJ2-2, with 12 nucleotides matching TRBD2. The V gene's germline CDR1 is SGHVS and CDR2 FQNEAQ. J gave up 7 bases and V 1 base, and 10 bases lay outside the gene matches. The CDR3 is 18 residues long.

The chain is built from TRBV9 and TRBJ1-2, with a possible D match to TRBD1 (5 bases). Trimming removed 0 bases from V and 5 bases from J, with 11 bases in between. The germline V gene has CDR1 SGDLS and CDR2 YYNGEE. The CDR3 loop spans 14 amino acids. The CDR3 DNA reads TGTGCCAGCAGCGTAGGTCAGGGTTCATATGGCTACACCTTC. Its protein product is CASSVGQGSYGYTF. Full variable domain (rest looked up from reference TRBV9 and TRBJ1-2): DSGVTQTPKHLITATGQRVTLRCSPRSGDLSVYWYQQSLDQGLQFLIQYYNGEERAKGNILERFSAQQFPDLHSELNLSSLELGDSALYFCASSVGQGSYGYTFGSGTRLTVV.

This sequence joins TRBV19 and TRBJ1-1; possible D gene TRBD1, 5 bases. This CDR3 region has 13 residues. Trimming left V 7 bases short and J 1 base short, with 10 bases between. CDR1 is LNHDA and CDR2 is SQIVND in the germline V gene (reference sequence). The CDR3 region is CASKGIPNTEAFF. The CDR3 DNA is TGTGCCAGTAAGGGGATTCCGAACACTGAAGCTTTCTTT.

The chain couples TRBV27 to TRBJ2-3; no clear D gene. The CDR3 consists of 13 residues. The V gene's germline CDR1 is MNHEY and CDR2 SMNVEV (reference sequence). Trimming left V 3 bases short and J 1 base short, with 5 bases between. This CDR3 is CASSFPGTDTQYF. The CDR3 nucleotides are TGTGCCAGCAGTTTTCCGGGCACAGATACGCAGTATTTT.

This chain joins TRBV27 and TRBJ1-1; D gene unclear. The CDR3 is made up of 14 amino acids. Germline V gene data show CDR1 as MNHEY and CDR2 as SMNVEV (reference sequence). V was clipped by 5 bases and J by 1 base, with 11 bases between them. Here the CDR3 DNA reads TGTGCCAGCAGTCTCCGGGTGACGAACACTGAAGCTTTCTTT. Translating it yields CASSLRVTNTEAFF.

The chain joins TRBV5-5 to TRBJ2-1, with 7 nucleotides matching TRBD2. The germline CDR1 and CDR2 sequences are SGHKS and YYEKEE (reference sequence). V lost 4 bases, J lost 10 bases, and 2 bases stayed unmatched. The CDR3 totals 11 residues. The CDR3 reads CASSRDYEQFF. The CDR3 bases are TGTGCCAGCAGCCGGGACTACGAGCAGTTCTTC.

The rearrangement links TRBV30 to TRBJ2-1, with 13 bases that match TRBD2. The CDR3 is 18 amino acids. The germline gives CDR1 GTSNPN, CDR2 SVGIG (reference sequence). Trimming cost V 4 bases and J 0 bases; bases outside gene matches: 9. Written as DNA, the CDR3 is TGTGCCTGGAAGACTAGCGGGAGGCTCCTAAGCTCCTACAATGAGCAGTTCTTC. Translation gives CAWKTSGRLLSSYNEQFF.